This TCR beta chain was observed in a study of early T cells in non-severe SARS-CoV-2 infection. Study at large: Unpaired chains resulted from sequencing bulk RNA of unsorted whole blood. Overall study results and limits: Anti-spike CD8 responses were favored by VDJdb matching, which missed private and CD4 specificities.

Individual cDNA molecules each received unique molecular identifiers attached to them. TCRdb analysed the 5' RACE reads with MiXCR anew, one entry per CDR3 protein. The data show 45,000 to 75,000 distinct CDR3 sequences, 8% to 9% seen once. This clonotype has at least ten counts. No antigen is known for it. The source of this sequence is an adult who was a healthcare worker with PCR-confirmed SARS-CoV-2 infection or an uninfected control (not recorded which). Sequenced sample: whole blood.

CDR3 in amino acids: CASSLSGESYNEQFF. The CDR3 DNA follows: TGTGCCAGCAGTTTATCGGGGGAGTCCTACAATGAGCAGTTCTTC. The chain uses TRBV27 and TRBJ2-1; D is perhaps TRBD1 or TRBD2 (5 bases each). Germline loops: CDR1 MNHEY, CDR2 SMNVEV (reference sequence). V was shortened by 0 bases and J by 1 base, with 7 bases between the two germline ends. The CDR3 is 15 residues long.